The rows below give T cell receptor beta chains drawn from one sample of a study of radiation and T cells in renal cell carcinoma. TCRdb keeps only in-frame clones here, not all; method: immunoSEQ multiplex PCR. The table records around 45,000 clones, roughly 80% of them present only once. Sequenced material: blood, taken from a patient whose treatment included radiotherapy and nephrectomy. The receptors were sampled from a woman aged 70-85 years with renal cell carcinoma. CDR3s include the opening cysteine and the closing phenylalanine or tryptophan. D genes are given only for firm matches. Expanded clones get a size class; other rows say once, few or many, or leave the size out.

j_call,clone_size,d_call,v_call,cdr3_aa,cdr3_nt
TRBJ2-1,.,.,TRBV11-2,CASSLSSVAVYNEQFF,TGTGCCAGCAGCTTATCTAGCGTTGCGGTCTACAATGAGCAGTTCTTC
TRBJ2-1,.,TRBD2,TRBV4-1,CASSQGTSFIRIDNEQFF,TGCGCCAGCAGCCAGGGGACTAGCTTCATCCGAATTGACAATGAGCAGTTCTTC
TRBJ1-2,.,.,TRBV19,CASSMGEKRNGYTF,TGTGCCAGTAGTATGGGAGAGAAGCGGAATGGCTACACCTTC
TRBJ2-3,.,.,TRBV27,CASSPSGSIGTDTQYF,TGTGCCAGCAGTCCCTCAGGGTCGATTGGCACAGATACGCAGTATTTT
TRBJ1-5,.,.,TRBV6-6,CASSSQRGADNQPQHF,TGTGCCAGCAGTTCCCAACGAGGGGCGGACAATCAGCCCCAGCATTTT
TRBJ2-7,.,TRBD2,TRBV5-4,CASSFTGGTYEQYF,TGTGCCAGCAGCTTTACGGGAGGGACCTACGAGCAGTACTTC
TRBJ2-5,.,TRBD2,TRBV27,CASSPIGLAGGRETQYF,TGTGCCAGCAGCCCAATCGGACTAGCGGGAGGTCGGGAGACCCAGTACTTC
TRBJ1-6,.,.,TRBV9,CASSATGGDYNLPLHF,TGTGCCAGCAGCGCTACCGGGGGGGATTATAATTTACCCCTCCACTTT
TRBJ1-1,few,.,TRBV9,CASTPYSMNTEAFF,TGTGCCAGCACCCCATACAGCATGAACACTGAAGCTTTCTTT
TRBJ1-2,.,.,TRBV5-1,CASSMPGEPARGYTF,TGCGCCAGCAGCATGCCGGGAGAGCCCGCTCGGGGCTACACCTTC
TRBJ1-4,.,TRBD1,TRBV30,CAGQGQQFEVEKLFF,TGTGCCGGACAGGGACAGCAGTTTGAGGTTGAAAAACTGTTTTTT
TRBJ1-1,once,.,TRBV5-1,CASTDGNTEAFF,TGCGCCAGCACGGATGGTAACACTGAAGCTTTCTTT
TRBJ2-1,.,.,TRBV21-1,CASSMGLAGVEQFF,TGTGCCAGCAGCATGGGACTAGCGGGAGTCGAGCAGTTCTTC
TRBJ2-3,.,.,TRBV27,CASSLKSIVAISISLDTQYF,TGTGCCAGCAGTTTAAAATCAATTGTGGCGATTTCAATTTCCTTAGATACGCAGTATTTT
TRBJ2-7,.,TRBD2,TRBV7-9,CASSLSSGGPPVYF,TGTGCCAGCAGCCTCTCCAGCGGGGGGCCTCCGGTGTACTTC
TRBJ2-5,.,.,TRBV27,CASSLSDGIEETQYF,TGTGCCAGCAGTTTATCGGACGGGATCGAAGAGACCCAGTACTTC
TRBJ1-1,.,.,TRBV19,CASSSRTDMGTEAFF,TGTGCCAGTAGTTCACGGACAGACATGGGGACTGAAGCTTTCTTT
TRBJ1-6,few,TRBD1,TRBV10-3,CASSRDSPTYNSPLHF,TGTGCCAGCAGTCGGGACAGTCCGACCTATAATTCACCCCTCCACTTT
TRBJ1-1,.,TRBD1,TRBV5-1,CASSQGAVDTEAFF,TGCGCCAGCAGCCAGGGGGCTGTCGACACTGAAGCTTTCTTT
TRBJ2-1,.,.,TRBV15,CATSRTRETIHEQFF,TGTGCCACCAGCAGAACTAGGGAGACTATCCATGAGCAGTTCTTC
TRBJ2-7,few,TRBD2,TRBV27,CASGFAREAPYEQYF,TGTGCCAGCGGGTTTGCGCGGGAGGCTCCCTACGAGCAGTACTTC
TRBJ1-3,.,.,TRBV18,CASSQDSSGNTIYF,TGTGCCAGCTCCCAAGACAGCTCTGGAAACACCATATATTTT
TRBJ2-3,.,.,TRBV6-5,CASSTGVSTDTQYF,TGTGCCAGCAGTACAGGAGTTAGCACAGATACGCAGTATTTT
TRBJ2-7,once,TRBD2,TRBV4-1,CASSQDNLAASYEQYF,TGCGCCAGCAGCCAAGATAACCTAGCGGCCTCCTACGAGCAGTACTTC
TRBJ2-7,few,TRBD1,TRBV6-5,CASSYGTGVRYEQYF,TGTGCCAGCAGTTACGGGACAGGGGTTAGGTACGAGCAGTACTTC
TRBJ1-5,.,.,TRBV4-1,CASSQGWPLRVSQPQHF,TGCGCCAGCAGCCAAGGGTGGCCTTTGAGGGTTAGTCAGCCCCAGCATTTT
TRBJ1-5,.,TRBD1,TRBV11-2,CASSPRTGRNQPQHF,TGTGCCAGCAGCCCCCGGACAGGGAGGAATCAGCCCCAGCATTTT
TRBJ2-7,.,.,TRBV7-2,CASSLSPEGYEQYF,TGTGCCAGCAGCCTTTCACCCGAGGGCTACGAGCAGTACTTC
TRBJ2-5,.,TRBD1,TRBV30,CAWSTAGTAVGKTQYF,TGTGCCTGGAGTACAGCCGGGACAGCGGTGGGGAAGACCCAGTACTTC
TRBJ1-1,.,.,TRBV5-6,CASSLGPGTTEAFF,TGTGCCAGCAGCTTGGGGCCGGGGACCACTGAAGCTTTCTTT
TRBJ1-1,few,.,TRBV5-1,CASRLQGSYTEAFF,TGCGCCAGCAGACTACAGGGAAGTTACACTGAAGCTTTCTTT
TRBJ1-2,.,TRBD1,TRBV2,CASRVKGASYGYTF,TGTGCCAGCAGAGTCAAGGGGGCCAGCTATGGCTACACCTTC
TRBJ2-3,.,TRBD2,TRBV18,CASSPETSGTADTQYF,TGTGCCAGCTCACCCGAGACTAGCGGGACAGCTGATACGCAGTATTTT
TRBJ1-6,.,.,TRBV5-6,CASTSQGLSPLHF,TGTGCCAGCACCTCCCAGGGGCTCTCACCCCTCCACTTT
TRBJ1-3,.,.,TRBV19,CASSTNSGNTIYF,TGTGCCAGTAGTACGAACTCTGGAAACACCATATATTTT
TRBJ2-1,.,.,TRBV11-2,CASTSRGGLYNEQFF,TGTGCCAGCACCTCAAGAGGGGGGCTCTACAATGAGCAGTTCTTC
TRBJ2-7,.,TRBD1,TRBV29-1,CSVEGGQGTSYEQYF,TGCAGCGTTGAAGGGGGACAGGGGACCTCCTACGAGCAGTACTTC
TRBJ2-1,.,TRBD2,TRBV12-5,CASGTLAGVKFF,TGTGCTAGTGGAACTCTAGCGGGAGTTAAGTTCTTC
TRBJ1-5,.,.,TRBV10-3,CAISGGVDSNQPQHF,TGTGCCATCAGTGGAGGGGTTGATAGCAATCAGCCCCAGCATTTT
TRBJ2-1,.,TRBD2,TRBV5-5,CASSPRVAGALNEQFF,TGTGCCAGCAGCCCGAGAGTAGCGGGAGCCCTCAATGAGCAGTTCTTC
TRBJ2-7,once,TRBD1,TRBV11-3,CASSRDRGGQEQYF,TGTGCCAGCAGCCGGGACAGGGGAGGTCAGGAGCAGTACTTC
TRBJ1-5,.,.,TRBV18,CASSPRSNSNQPQHF,TGTGCCAGCTCACCTAGGTCGAATAGCAATCAGCCCCAGCATTTT
TRBJ2-1,once,.,TRBV6-5,CASSYYGVTYNEQFF,TGTGCCAGCAGTTACTATGGGGTGACCTACAATGAGCAGTTCTTC
TRBJ1-5,.,.,TRBV7-2,CASSQDRFALHF,TGTGCCAGCAGCCAGGACAGATTTGCCCTGCATTTT
TRBJ1-5,.,.,TRBV6-1,CASSDSVEQPQHF,TGTGCCAGCAGTGACAGCGTAGAGCAGCCCCAGCATTTT
TRBJ1-1,.,.,TRBV7-9,CASSLTNTEAFF,TGTGCCAGCAGCTTAACGAACACTGAAGCTTTCTTT
TRBJ2-7,.,.,TRBV9,CASSLSGTTLAQEQYF,TGTGCCAGCAGCCTATCCGGGACAACTCTGGCACAGGAGCAGTACTTC
TRBJ2-5,few,TRBD2,TRBV6-5,CASSRTSGRETQYF,TGTGCCAGCAGTAGGACTAGCGGGAGAGAGACCCAGTACTTC
TRBJ2-1,.,TRBD2,TRBV6-5,CASKTLADAYNEQFF,TGTGCCAGCAAGACACTAGCGGACGCCTACAATGAGCAGTTCTTC
TRBJ1-3,.,.,TRBV4-2,CASSQGRAGAGNTIYF,TGTGCCAGCAGCCAAGGAAGGGCAGGGGCTGGAAACACCATATATTTT
TRBJ2-3,.,.,TRBV30,CAWSPDRTDTQYF,TGTGCCTGGAGTCCGGACCGCACAGATACGCAGTATTTT
TRBJ2-3,.,TRBD1,TRBV7-3,CASSPGQYTDTQYF,TGTGCCAGCAGCCCGGGACAGTACACAGATACGCAGTATTTT
TRBJ2-2,.,.,TRBV7-8,CASSQTSFTGELFF,TGTGCCAGCTCCCAGACAAGTTTCACCGGGGAGCTGTTTTTT
TRBJ2-1,.,TRBD2,TRBV7-2,CASTKTSGPNEQFF,TGTGCCAGCACCAAGACTAGCGGGCCCAATGAGCAGTTCTTC
TRBJ1-6,.,.,TRBV11-2,CASSFEGGGNNSPLHF,TGTGCCAGCAGCTTCGAGGGGGGGGGTAATAATTCACCCCTCCACTTT
TRBJ1-4,.,.,TRBV5-3,CANPFKGRREKLFF,TGTGCCAACCCATTCAAGGGGAGACGGGAAAAACTGTTTTTT
TRBJ2-7,.,TRBD1,TRBV6-5,CASSPGTGRTYEQYF,TGTGCCAGCAGCCCCGGGACAGGCCGAACCTACGAGCAGTACTTC
TRBJ2-7,.,.,TRBV19,CASGSGGVYEQYF,TGTGCCAGTGGTAGTGGGGGCGTCTACGAGCAGTACTTC